This TCR beta chain is drawn from a study of OX40 agonist ivuxolimab in advanced cancers. Study-level background: Patients got intravenous ivuxolimab at 0.01 to 10 mg/kg every 2 weeks. Enrollees could have had prior anti-PD-1, anti-PD-L1 or anti-CTLA-4 therapy, which approximately 38% had received. Males comprised around 80% of the group, whose mean age was approximately 62 years (range roughly 20 to 85).

Blood sampling took place at baseline, cycle 4 day 1, and cycle 7 day 1. Trimming left V 6 bases short and J 9 bases short, with 15 bases between. CDR1 SGHTA and CDR2 FQGNSA come from the germline V gene. This CDR3 spans 12 amino acids. Profiling relied on immunoSEQ multiplex PCR, and the TCRdb table lists in-frame clones only, not all of them. The data contain over 40,000 clones, more than 75% of them singletons. This clone was seen a handful of times. The clonotype originates from an adult with an advanced solid tumor such as melanoma, head and neck, liver or kidney cancer. This rearrangement joins TRBV7-2 to TRBJ2-7; D is perhaps TRBD2 (5 bases). Specimen: CD4+ or CD8+ T cells sorted from blood, collected in a trial of the OX40 agonist ivuxolimab. The CDR3: CASSARVGRQYF. CDR3 DNA sequence: TGTGCCAGCAGTGCCCGAGTAGGGAGGCAGTACTTC.